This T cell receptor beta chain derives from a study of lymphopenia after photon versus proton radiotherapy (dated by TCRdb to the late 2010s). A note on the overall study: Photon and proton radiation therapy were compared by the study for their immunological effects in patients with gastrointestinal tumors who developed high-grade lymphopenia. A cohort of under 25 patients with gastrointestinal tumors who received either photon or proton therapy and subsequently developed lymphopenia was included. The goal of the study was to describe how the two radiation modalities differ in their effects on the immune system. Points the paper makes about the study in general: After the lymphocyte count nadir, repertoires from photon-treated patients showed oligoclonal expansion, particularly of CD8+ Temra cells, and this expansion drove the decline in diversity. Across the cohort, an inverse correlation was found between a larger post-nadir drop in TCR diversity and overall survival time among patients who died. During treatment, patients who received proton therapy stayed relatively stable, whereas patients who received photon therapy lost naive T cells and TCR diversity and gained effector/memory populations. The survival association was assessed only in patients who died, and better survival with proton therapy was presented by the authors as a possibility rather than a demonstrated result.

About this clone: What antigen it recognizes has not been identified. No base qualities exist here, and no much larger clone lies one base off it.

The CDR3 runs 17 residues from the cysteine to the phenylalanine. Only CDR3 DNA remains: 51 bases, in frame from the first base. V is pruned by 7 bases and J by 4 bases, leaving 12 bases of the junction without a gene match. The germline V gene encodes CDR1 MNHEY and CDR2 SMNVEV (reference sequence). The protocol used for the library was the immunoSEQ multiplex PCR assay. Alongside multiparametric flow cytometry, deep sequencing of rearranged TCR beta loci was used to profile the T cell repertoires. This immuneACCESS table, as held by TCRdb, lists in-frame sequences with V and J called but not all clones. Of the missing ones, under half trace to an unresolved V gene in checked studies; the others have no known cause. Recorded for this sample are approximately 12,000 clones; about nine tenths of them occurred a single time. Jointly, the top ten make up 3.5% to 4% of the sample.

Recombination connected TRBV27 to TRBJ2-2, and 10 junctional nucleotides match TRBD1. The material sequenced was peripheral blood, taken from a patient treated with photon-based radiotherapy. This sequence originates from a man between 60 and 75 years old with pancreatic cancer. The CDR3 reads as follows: CASNAEGTGVPTGELFF. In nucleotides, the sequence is TGTGCCAGCAATGCCGAGGGGACAGGGGTGCCCACCGGGGAGCTGTTTTTT.